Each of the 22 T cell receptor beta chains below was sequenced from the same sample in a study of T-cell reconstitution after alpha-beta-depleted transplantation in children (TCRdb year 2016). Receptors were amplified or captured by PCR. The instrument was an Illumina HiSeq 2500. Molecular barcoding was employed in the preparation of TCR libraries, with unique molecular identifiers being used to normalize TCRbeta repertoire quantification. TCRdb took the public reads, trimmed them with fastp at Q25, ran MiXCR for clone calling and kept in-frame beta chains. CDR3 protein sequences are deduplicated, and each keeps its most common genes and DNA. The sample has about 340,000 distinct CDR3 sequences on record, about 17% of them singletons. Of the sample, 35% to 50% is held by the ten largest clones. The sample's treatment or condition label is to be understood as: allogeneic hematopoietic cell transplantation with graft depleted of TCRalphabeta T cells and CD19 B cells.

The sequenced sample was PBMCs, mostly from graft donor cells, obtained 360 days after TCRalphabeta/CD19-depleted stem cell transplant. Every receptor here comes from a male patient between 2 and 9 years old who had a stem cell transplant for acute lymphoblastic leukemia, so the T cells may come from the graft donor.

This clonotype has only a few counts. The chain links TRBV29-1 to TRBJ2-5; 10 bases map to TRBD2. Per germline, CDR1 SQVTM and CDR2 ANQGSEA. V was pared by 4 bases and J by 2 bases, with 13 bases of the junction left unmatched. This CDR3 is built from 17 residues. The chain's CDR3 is CSVGGPGLARSQETQYF. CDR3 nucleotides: TGCAGCGTTGGGGGGCCGGGACTAGCGCGATCTCAAGAGACCCAGTACTTC.

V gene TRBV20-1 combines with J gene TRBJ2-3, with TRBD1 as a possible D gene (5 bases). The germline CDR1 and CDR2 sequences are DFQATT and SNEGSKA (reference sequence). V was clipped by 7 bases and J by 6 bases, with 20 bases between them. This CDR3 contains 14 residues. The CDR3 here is CSVIAPLGPDTQYF. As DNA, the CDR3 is TGCAGTGTTATCGCTCCGTTGGGGCCGGATACGCAGTATTTT.

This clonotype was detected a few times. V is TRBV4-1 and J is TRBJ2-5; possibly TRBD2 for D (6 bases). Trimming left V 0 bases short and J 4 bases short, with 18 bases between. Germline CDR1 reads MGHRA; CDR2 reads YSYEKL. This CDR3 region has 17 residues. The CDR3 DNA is TGCGCCAGCAGCCAAGAGGGGACCGGAGGGGCTCGAGAGACCCAGTACTTC. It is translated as CASSQEGTGGARETQYF.

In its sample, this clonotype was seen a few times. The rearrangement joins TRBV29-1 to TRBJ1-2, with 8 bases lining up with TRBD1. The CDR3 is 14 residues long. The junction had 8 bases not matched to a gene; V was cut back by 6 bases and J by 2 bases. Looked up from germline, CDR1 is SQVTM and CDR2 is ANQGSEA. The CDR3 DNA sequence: TGCAGCGTAGGGACAGGCGCTCTCAACTATGGCTACACCTTC. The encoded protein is CSVGTGALNYGYTF.

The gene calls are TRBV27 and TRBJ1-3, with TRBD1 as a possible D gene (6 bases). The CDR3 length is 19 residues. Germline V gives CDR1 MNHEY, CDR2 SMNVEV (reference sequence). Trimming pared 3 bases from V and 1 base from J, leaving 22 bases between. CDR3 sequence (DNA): TGTGCCAGCAGTTTCAGAGAAGTTGGGGGGCCGAATTCTGGAAACACCATATATTTT. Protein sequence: CASSFREVGGPNSGNTIYF.

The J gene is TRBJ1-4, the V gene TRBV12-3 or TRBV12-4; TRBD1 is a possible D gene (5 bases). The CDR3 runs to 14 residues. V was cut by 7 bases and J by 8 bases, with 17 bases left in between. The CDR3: CASTLTGGLEKLFF. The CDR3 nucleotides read TGTGCCAGCACCCTTACAGGTGGACTGGAAAAACTGTTTTTT.

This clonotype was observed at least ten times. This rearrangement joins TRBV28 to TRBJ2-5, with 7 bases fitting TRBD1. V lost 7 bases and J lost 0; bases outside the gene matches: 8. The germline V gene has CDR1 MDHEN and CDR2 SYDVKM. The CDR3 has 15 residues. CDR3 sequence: CASNLMTGYQETQYF. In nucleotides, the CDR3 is TGTGCCAGCAACCTGATGACAGGGTACCAAGAGACCCAGTACTTC. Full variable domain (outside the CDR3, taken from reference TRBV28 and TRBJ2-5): DVKVTQSSRYLVKRTGEKVFLECVQDMDHENMFWYRQDPGLGLRLIYFSYDVKMKEKGDIPEGYSVSREKKERFSLILESASTNQTSMYLCASNLMTGYQETQYFGPGTRLLVL.

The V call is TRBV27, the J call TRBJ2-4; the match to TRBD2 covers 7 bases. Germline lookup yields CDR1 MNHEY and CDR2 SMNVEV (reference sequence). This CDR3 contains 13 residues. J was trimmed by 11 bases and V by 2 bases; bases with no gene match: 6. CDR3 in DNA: TGTGCCAGCAGTTTAGCGGGAGAGGAGTTTCAGTACTTC. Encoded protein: CASSLAGEEFQYF.

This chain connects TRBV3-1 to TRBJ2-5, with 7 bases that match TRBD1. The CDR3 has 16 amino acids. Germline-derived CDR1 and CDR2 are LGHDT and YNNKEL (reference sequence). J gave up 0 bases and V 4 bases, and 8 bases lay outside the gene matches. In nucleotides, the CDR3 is TGTGCCAGCAGCCCTTACAGGGGCATGTACCAAGAGACCCAGTACTTC. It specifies CASSPYRGMYQETQYF.

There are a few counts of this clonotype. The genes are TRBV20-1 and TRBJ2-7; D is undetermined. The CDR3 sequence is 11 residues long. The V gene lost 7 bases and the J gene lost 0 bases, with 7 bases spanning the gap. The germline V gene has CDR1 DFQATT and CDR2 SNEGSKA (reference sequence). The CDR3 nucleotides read TGCAGTGGCCGCAGCTCCTACGAGCAGTACTTC. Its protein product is CSGRSSYEQYF.

CDR3 sequence (DNA): TGTGCCAGCAGCTTGCTGGGACTAGCGGGAGAGGATACGCAGTATTTT. Translated: CASSLLGLAGEDTQYF. V is TRBV5-4 and J is TRBJ2-3; the match to TRBD2 covers 14 bases. J lost 6 bases, V lost 1 base, and 4 bases had no gene match. Germline assignment: CDR1 SGHNT and CDR2 YYREEE (reference sequence). The CDR3 runs to 16 residues.

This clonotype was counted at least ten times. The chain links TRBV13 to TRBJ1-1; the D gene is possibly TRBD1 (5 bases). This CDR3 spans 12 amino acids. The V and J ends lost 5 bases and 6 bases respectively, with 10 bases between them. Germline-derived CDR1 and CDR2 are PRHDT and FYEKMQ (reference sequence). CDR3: CASSLAGPEAFF. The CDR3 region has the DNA TGTGCCAGCAGCCTGGCGGGGCCTGAAGCTTTCTTT.

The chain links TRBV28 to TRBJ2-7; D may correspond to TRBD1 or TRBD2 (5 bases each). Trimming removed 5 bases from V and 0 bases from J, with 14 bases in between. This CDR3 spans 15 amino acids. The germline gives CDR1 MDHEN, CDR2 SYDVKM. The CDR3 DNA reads TGTGCCAGCAGTATAGCCGGGACGGCCTCCTACGAGCAGTACTTC. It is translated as CASSIAGTASYEQYF.

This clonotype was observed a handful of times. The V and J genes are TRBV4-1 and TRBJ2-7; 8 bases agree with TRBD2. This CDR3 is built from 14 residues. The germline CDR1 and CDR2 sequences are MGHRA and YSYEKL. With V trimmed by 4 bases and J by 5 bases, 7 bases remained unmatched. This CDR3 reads CASSPLAGPDEQYF. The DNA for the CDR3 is TGCGCCAGCAGCCCTTTAGCGGGGCCTGACGAGCAGTACTTC.

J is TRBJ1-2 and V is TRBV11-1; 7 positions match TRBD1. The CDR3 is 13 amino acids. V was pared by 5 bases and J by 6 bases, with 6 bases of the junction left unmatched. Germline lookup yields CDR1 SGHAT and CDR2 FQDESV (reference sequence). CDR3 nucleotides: TGTGCCAGCAGCCTAACAGGGGCTGATGGCTACACCTTC. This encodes CASSLTGADGYTF.

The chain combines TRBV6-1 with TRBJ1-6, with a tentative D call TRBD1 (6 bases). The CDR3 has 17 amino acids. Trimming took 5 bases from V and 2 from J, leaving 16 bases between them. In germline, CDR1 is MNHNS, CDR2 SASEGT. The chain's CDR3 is CASSTTRGATYNSPLHF. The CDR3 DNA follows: TGTGCCAGCAGTACGACGCGGGGGGCGACCTATAATTCACCCCTCCACTTT.

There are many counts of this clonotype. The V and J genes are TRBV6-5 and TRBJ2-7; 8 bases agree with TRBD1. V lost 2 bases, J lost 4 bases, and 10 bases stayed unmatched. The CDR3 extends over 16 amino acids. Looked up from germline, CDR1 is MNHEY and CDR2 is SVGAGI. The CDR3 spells CASSYGWTGSGYEQYF. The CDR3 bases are TGTGCCAGCAGTTACGGATGGACAGGGAGTGGGTACGAGCAGTACTTC.

The CDR3 sequence is CASSPRAGTRIIRHTDTQYF. Written as DNA, the CDR3 is TGTGCCAGCAGTCCCCGCGCCGGGACCCGAATTATTAGGCACACAGATACGCAGTATTTT. This chain links TRBV28 with TRBJ2-3, with D perhaps matching TRBD1 or TRBD2 (5 bases each). Trimming stripped 5 bases from V and 2 bases from J, with 29 bases between. This CDR3 is built from 20 residues. Germline CDR1 and CDR2: MDHEN and SYDVKM.

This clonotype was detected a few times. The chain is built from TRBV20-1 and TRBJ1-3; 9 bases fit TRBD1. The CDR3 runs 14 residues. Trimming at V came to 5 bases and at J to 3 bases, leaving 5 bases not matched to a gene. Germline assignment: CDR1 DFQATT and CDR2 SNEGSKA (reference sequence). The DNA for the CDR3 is TGCAGTGCTTTACAGGGGGCAGGTGGAAACACCATATATTTT. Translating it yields CSALQGAGGNTIYF.

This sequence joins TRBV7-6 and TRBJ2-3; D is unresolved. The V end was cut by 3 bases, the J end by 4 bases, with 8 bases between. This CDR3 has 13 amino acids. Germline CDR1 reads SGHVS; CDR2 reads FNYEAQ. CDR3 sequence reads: CASSFFGADTQYF. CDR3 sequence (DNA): TGTGCCAGCAGCTTTTTCGGAGCAGATACGCAGTATTTT.

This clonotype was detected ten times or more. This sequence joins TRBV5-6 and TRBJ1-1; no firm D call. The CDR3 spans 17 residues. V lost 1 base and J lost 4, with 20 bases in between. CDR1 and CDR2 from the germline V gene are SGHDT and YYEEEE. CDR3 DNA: TGTGCCAGCAGCTTGATCCGGTGGGTTGGGAACCCCACTGAAGCTTTCTTT. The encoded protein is CASSLIRWVGNPTEAFF.

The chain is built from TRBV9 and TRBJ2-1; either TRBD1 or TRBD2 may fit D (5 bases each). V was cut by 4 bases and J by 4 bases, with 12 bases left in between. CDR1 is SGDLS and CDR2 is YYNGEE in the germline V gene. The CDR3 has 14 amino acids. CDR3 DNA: TGTGCCAGCAGCAGCCGGGACGCATACAATGAGCAGTTCTTC. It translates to CASSSRDAYNEQFF. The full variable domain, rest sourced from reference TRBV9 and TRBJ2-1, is DSGVTQTPKHLITATGQRVTLRCSPRSGDLSVYWYQQSLDQGLQFLIQYYNGEERAKGNILERFSAQQFPDLHSELNLSSLELGDSALYFCASSSRDAYNEQFFGPGTRLTVL.